The entry that follows covers one T cell receptor (beta chain) sequence. Unmatched junction bases numbered 7, after V lost 3 bases and J lost 2 bases. The length of the CDR3 is 15 residues. Germline V CDR1 and CDR2: MNHNS, SASEGT. This record comes from a study of blood T cell repertoires in COVID-19. Study overall: PBMCs, B-cell-depleted T cells, or T cells provided the cDNA or gDNA that made up the material.

Libraries were prepared by immunoSEQ multiplex PCR; TCRdb keeps only in-frame clonotypes and omits some of them. The sample has some 130,000 clones, roughly 90% seen once. The sequence derives from a man aged 50-59 years with active COVID-19. Sequencing used peripheral blood. The chain is built from TRBV6-1 and TRBJ2-7, with 7 bases fitting TRBD1. The CDR3 loop reads CASSERQGPPYEQYF. The CDR3 region has the DNA TGTGCCAGCAGTGAGAGACAGGGTCCTCCCTACGAGCAGTACTTC.